This TCR beta chain emerged from a study of regulatory T cells in long-lasting Graves disease. The CDR3 spans 13 residues. V lost 1 base to trimming and J lost 3 bases, with 6 bases between them. Looked up from germline, CDR1 is SGHTA and CDR2 is FQGTGA. Arm-PCR with iRepertoire HTBI primers amplified the CDR3 regions for these TCR beta libraries. TCRdb reprocessed the multiplex PCR reads via MiXCR and lists one record per CDR3 protein. Of 700,000 or so distinct CDR3 sequences listed, 25% to 35% were seen once; the top ten hold about two fifths. The time point was: persistent/refractory GD, antithyroid drugs over 5 years with positive TRAb. Isolated PBMC RNA provided the starting material for the TCR library. Diagnosis followed American Thyroid Association guidelines for Graves' disease.

The chain joins TRBV7-3 to TRBJ2-5, with D maybe TRBD2 (5 bases). The clonotype originates from a female donor with Graves disease. Specimen: peripheral blood mononuclear cells (PBMCs), collected when the disease was refractory, from a patient treated with antithyroid drugs. The CDR3 is CASSLMGEETQYF. CDR3 coding DNA: TGTGCCAGCAGCTTAATGGGAGAAGAGACCCAGTACTTC.